This T cell receptor (beta chain) is from a study of shared clonotypes between healthy human individuals (dated by TCRdb to the early 2020s). Describing the broader study: The cohort included a few men and a couple of women between 18 and 49 years of age. Per donor, three plates each were used for CD4 naive and CD4 memory, two for CD8 naive, and one for CD8 memory. To estimate repertoire size and how much clonotypes are shared between individuals, the study performed deep sequencing of blood TCR repertoires from a few healthy adults. To increase sequencing depth and limit assay-specific biases, different laboratories used diverse techniques to prepare libraries and sequence TCR repertoires. Between about 0.8 and 9 billion PBMCs per donor were obtained by leukapheresis. The full study reports these points: Naive subsets generally had larger estimated clonotype richness than memory subsets did. Even with the large sequencing depth, rarefaction of the sorted-subset datasets indicated that sequencing was incomplete. Around 5.4% of naive CD4, 3% to 3.5% of naive CD8, approximately 2% of memory CD4, and 0.35% to 0.5% of memory CD8 clonotypes were shared across a few donors. Because the study included only a small number of donors, the genetic and exposure-history diversity represented was limited. Pairwise subsampling led to the expectation that sequencing depth would affect the degree of clonotype sharing among donors. Compared with non-shared clonotypes, clonotypes shared by all four sorted-subset donors had higher generation probabilities. Sampling was limited to blood, and TCR repertoires in tissue likely differ from TCR repertoires in blood.

Donors were healthy HIV-negative adults with no recently reported acute infections or vaccinations. Every donor was a Caucasian adult living in Nashville, Tennessee, USA. Magnetic negative selection was used to enrich CD4+ T cells, after which naive cells were positively selected on CD45RA and the negative fraction became the memory subset. After blood collection by leukapheresis, PBMCs were isolated using Ficoll-Histopaque density gradient centrifugation and then cryopreserved in the vapor phase of liquid nitrogen. Analytical flow cytometry was used to check the purity and quantity of every magnetically sorted T cell population. Genomic DNA was isolated from each sorted fraction and quantified by UV absorbance on a Nanodrop 2000c. Using the deep immunoSEQ assay, multiplex PCR amplified TCR CDR3 regions from genomic DNA. Extracted genomic DNA from each cell subset was spread evenly across all wells of several immunoSEQ 96-well plates, with each plate serving as a replicate. For sorted subsets, each replicate PCR was loaded with around 220 ng genomic DNA, equivalent to 30,000 or so T cell genomes. The purified libraries were quantified using a Qubit 3.0 fluorometer, sized with a Bioanalyzer 2100, and then quantified again using the KAPA Library Quantification kit. Every immunoSEQ 96-well plate was sequenced on a dedicated single-read 150-cycle Illumina NextSeq 550 flow cell. On the authors' methods: Because the immunoSEQ output included only junctional sequences and no quality scores, the filtering could not be the same as the filtering used for full-length reads. Sequences were annotated with PyIR, a Python wrapper for IgBLAST v1.9, using IMGT germline references to assign V/J genes and CDR3. Reads were filtered out if the reads had weak V/J assignments (E-value above 1e-6), no CDR3, stop codons, out-of-frame junctions, or ambiguous translated residues. A V3J clonotype was defined by an identical inferred V gene, J gene, and CDR3 amino acid sequence. Percentage overlap between repertoires was computed as shared unique clonotypes divided by the size of the smaller repertoire. Richness of each repertoire was evaluated using RTK rarefaction, the Chao1 estimator, and Recon v2.1 estimates of unobserved clonotypes. Generation probabilities were computed with OLGA for all TCRbeta clonotypes obtained by the gDNA method from several donors. The table was pulled from immuneACCESS by TCRdb, which kept in-frame rearrangements only. Such tables lose some clones; where checked, under half of the loss comes from unresolved V genes, and the rest has no known cause. Clone size and V and J calls were adopted from that table, with D and trimming inferred from the DNA. The sample table shows about 700,000 clones, and under 80% are seen once. In total, the top ten clones hold roughly 1.7% of the sample.

As regards this clone: Its antigen is not yet known. There are no base qualities to consult, and no much larger clone falls within one base.

This clonotype originated in a woman younger than 45 in good health. Sequenced sample: memory CD4+ T cells sorted from blood. The sample's cell subset or site, from its label and the paper: CD45RA-negative fraction.

The DNA sequence is TGCAGCTCACTAAGGACTAGCGTACGATACAATGAGCAGTTCTTC. This encodes CSSLRTSVRYNEQFF. The chain is assembled from TRBV29-1 and TRBJ2-1, with 9 middle bases fitting TRBD2. The germline V gene supplies CDR1 SQVTM and CDR2 ANQGSEA. Trimming leaves V shorter by 8 bases and J shorter by 4 bases, with the junction holding 12 bases beyond the gene matches. The CDR3 numbers 15 residues from cysteine through phenylalanine. Only CDR3 DNA remains: 45 bases, in frame from the first base.